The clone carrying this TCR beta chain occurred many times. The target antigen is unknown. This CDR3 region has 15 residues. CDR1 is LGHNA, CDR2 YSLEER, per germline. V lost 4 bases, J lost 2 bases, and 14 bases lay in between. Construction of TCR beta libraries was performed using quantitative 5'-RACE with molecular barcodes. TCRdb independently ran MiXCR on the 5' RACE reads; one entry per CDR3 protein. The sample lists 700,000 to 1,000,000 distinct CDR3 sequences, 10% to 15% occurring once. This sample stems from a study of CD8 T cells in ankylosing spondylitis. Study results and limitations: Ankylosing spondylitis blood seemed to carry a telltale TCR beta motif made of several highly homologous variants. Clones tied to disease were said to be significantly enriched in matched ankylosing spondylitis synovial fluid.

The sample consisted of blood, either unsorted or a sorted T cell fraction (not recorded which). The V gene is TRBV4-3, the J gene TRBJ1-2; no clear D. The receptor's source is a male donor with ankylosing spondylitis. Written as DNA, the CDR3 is TGCGCCAGCAGCCCTCAGACAACACTGAACTATGGCTACACCTTC. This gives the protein CASSPQTTLNYGYTF.